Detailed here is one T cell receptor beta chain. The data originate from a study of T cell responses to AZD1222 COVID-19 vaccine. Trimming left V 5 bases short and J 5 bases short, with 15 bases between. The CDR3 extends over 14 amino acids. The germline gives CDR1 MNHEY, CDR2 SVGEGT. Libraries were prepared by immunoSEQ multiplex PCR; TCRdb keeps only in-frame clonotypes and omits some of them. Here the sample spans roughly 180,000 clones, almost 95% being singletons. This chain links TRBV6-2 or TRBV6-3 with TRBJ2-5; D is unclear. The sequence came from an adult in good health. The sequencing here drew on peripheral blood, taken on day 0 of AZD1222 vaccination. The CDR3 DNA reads TGTGCCAGCAGTACCGCCCCTTGGGGTGAGACCCAGTACTTC. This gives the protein CASSTAPWGETQYF.